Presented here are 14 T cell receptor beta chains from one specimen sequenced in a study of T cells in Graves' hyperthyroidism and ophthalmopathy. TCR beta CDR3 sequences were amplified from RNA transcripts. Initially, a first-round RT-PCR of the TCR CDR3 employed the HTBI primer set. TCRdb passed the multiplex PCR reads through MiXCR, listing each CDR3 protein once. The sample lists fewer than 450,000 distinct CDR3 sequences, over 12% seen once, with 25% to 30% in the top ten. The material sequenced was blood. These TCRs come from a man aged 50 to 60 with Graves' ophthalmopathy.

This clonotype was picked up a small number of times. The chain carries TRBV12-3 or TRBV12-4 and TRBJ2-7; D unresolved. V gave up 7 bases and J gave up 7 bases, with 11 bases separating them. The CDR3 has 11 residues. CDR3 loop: CASTLGMEQYF. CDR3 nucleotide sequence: TGTGCCAGCACCCTAGGGATGGAGCAGTACTTC.

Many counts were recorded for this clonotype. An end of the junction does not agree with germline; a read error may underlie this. As DNA, the CDR3 is TGTGCCAGCAGTGAAGATGTTTGGCAGGCCCTCTTC. This sequence encodes CASSEDVWQALF. The J gene is TRBJ2-1, the V gene TRBV6-1, with D hard to call. CDR1 is MNHNS and CDR2 is SASEGT in the germline V gene. The CDR3 covers 12 residues.

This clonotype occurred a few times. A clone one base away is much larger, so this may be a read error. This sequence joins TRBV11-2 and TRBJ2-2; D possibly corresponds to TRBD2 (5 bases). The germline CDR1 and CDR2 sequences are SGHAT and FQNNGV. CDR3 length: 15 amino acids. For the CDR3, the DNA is TGTGCCAGCAGCTTAGGAGGGCTTCACACCGTGGAGCTGTTTTTT. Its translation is CASSLGGLHTVELFF. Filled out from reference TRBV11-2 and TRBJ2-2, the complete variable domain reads EAGVAQSPRYKIIEKRQSVAFWCNPISGHATLYWYQQILGQGPKLLIQFQNNGVVDDSQLPKDRFSAERLKGVDSTLKIQPAKLEDSAVYLCASSLGGLHTVELFFGEGSRLTVL.

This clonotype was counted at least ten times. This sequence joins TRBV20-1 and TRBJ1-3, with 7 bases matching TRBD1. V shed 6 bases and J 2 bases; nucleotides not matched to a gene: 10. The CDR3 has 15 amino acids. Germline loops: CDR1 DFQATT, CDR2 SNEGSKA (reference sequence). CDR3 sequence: CSATPGQTTGNTIYF. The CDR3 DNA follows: TGCAGTGCAACGCCGGGACAGACTACTGGAAACACCATATATTTT.

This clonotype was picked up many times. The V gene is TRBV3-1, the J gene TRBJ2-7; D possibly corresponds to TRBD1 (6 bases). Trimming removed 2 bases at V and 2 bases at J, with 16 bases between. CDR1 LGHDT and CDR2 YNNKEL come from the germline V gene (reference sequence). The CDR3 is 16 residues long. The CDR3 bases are TGTGCCAGCAGCCAAAAAGGGTGGGACAAGCCCTACGAGCAGTACTTC. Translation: CASSQKGWDKPYEQYF.

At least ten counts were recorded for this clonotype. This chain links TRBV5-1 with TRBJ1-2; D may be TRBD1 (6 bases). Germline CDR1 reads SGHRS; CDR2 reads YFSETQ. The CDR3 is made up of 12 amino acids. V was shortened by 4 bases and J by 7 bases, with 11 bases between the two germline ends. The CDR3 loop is CASSEQGFGYTF. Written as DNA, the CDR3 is TGCGCCAGCAGCGAACAGGGTTTTGGCTACACCTTC.

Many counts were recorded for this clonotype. The CDR3 here is CASGRGQGWQPQHF. The CDR3 region has the DNA TGTGCCAGCGGGAGGGGACAGGGGTGGCAGCCCCAGCATTTT. The chain uses TRBV9 and TRBJ1-5, with 10 bases that match TRBD1. With V trimmed by 7 bases and J by 7 bases, 8 bases remained unmatched. Germline V CDR1 and CDR2: SGDLS, YYNGEE. The CDR3 runs to 14 residues.

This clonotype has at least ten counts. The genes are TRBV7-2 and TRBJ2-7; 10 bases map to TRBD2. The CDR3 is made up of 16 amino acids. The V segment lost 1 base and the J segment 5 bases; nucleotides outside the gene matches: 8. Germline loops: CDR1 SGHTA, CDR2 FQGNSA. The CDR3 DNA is TGTGCCAGCAGCTTAGTGGCTAGCGGGAGTCCCAACGAGCAGTACTTC. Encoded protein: CASSLVASGSPNEQYF.

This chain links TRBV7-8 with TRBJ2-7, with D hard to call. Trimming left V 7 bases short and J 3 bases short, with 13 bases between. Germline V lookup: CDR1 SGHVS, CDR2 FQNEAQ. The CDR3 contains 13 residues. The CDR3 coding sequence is TGTGCCAGCACCCCGAGGCTTCTCTACGAGCAGTACTTC. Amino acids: CASTPRLLYEQYF. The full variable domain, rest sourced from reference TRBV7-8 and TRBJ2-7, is GAGVSQSPRYKVAKRGQDVALRCDPISGHVSLFWYQQALGQGPEFLTYFQNEAQLDKSGLPSDRFFAERPEGSVSTLKIQRTQQEDSAVYLCASTPRLLYEQYFGPGTRLTVT.

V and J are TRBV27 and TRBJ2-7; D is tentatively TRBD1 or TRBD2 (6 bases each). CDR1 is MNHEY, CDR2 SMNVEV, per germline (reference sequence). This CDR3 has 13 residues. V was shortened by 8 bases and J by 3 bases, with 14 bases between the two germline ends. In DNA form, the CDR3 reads TGTGCCAGCGGCATACGGGGGCTCTACGAGCAGTACTTC. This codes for CASGIRGLYEQYF.

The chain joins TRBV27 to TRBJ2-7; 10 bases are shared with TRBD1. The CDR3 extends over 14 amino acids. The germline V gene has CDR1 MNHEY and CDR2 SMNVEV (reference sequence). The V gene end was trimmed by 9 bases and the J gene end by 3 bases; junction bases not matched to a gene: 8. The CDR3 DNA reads TGTGCCAGTTGGGACAGGGGTCGGAGCTACGAGCAGTACTTC. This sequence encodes CASWDRGRSYEQYF.

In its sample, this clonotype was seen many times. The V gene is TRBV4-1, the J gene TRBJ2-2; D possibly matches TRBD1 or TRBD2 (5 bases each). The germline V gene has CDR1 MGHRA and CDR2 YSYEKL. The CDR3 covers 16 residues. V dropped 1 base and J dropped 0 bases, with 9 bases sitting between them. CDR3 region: CASSQAGTANTGELFF. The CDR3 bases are TGCGCCAGCAGCCAAGCCGGGACGGCGAACACCGGGGAGCTGTTTTTT.

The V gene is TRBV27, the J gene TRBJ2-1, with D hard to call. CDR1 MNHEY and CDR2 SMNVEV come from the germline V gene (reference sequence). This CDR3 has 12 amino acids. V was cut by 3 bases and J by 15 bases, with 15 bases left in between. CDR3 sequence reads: CASSLVRFGLFF. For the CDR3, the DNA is TGTGCCAGCAGTTTGGTTCGGTTCGGGCTGTTCTTC.

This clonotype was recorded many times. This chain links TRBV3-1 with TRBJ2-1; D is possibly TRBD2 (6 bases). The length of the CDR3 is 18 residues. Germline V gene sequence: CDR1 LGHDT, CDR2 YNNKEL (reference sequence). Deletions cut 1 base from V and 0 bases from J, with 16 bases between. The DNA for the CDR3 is TGTGCCAGCAGCCAAGGCCCGGTTAGCGGTAGCTCCTACAATGAGCAGTTCTTC. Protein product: CASSQGPVSGSSYNEQFF.